The present T cell receptor beta chain was sequenced within a study of shared clonotypes between healthy human individuals. CDR3 length: 13 residues. The ends were cut back, 2 bases at V and 2 bases at J, with 6 bases in the middle. CDR1 is MNHEY and CDR2 is SVGAGI in the germline V gene. As for this clone: This CDR3 is also generated by other DNA sequences in the sample.

Free of recent acute infections or vaccinations, the donors were healthy HIV-negative adults. Here immunoSEQ multiplex PCR was the method, and the copy in TCRdb shows in-frame clones only, minus some. The sample carries approximately 2,000,000 clones, less than 95% recorded once. The specimen sequenced was naive CD4+ T cells from PBMCs. The subset was: CD45RA+ positively selected. This clonotype originated in a man aged 18-30 years in good health. Some clones in this sample may be carry-over from other donors' samples. V is TRBV6-5 and J is TRBJ1-1, with a tentative D call TRBD1 (5 bases). The CDR3 here is CASSYRGNTEAFF. In DNA, the CDR3 is TGTGCCAGCAGTTACAGGGGTAACACTGAAGCTTTCTTT.